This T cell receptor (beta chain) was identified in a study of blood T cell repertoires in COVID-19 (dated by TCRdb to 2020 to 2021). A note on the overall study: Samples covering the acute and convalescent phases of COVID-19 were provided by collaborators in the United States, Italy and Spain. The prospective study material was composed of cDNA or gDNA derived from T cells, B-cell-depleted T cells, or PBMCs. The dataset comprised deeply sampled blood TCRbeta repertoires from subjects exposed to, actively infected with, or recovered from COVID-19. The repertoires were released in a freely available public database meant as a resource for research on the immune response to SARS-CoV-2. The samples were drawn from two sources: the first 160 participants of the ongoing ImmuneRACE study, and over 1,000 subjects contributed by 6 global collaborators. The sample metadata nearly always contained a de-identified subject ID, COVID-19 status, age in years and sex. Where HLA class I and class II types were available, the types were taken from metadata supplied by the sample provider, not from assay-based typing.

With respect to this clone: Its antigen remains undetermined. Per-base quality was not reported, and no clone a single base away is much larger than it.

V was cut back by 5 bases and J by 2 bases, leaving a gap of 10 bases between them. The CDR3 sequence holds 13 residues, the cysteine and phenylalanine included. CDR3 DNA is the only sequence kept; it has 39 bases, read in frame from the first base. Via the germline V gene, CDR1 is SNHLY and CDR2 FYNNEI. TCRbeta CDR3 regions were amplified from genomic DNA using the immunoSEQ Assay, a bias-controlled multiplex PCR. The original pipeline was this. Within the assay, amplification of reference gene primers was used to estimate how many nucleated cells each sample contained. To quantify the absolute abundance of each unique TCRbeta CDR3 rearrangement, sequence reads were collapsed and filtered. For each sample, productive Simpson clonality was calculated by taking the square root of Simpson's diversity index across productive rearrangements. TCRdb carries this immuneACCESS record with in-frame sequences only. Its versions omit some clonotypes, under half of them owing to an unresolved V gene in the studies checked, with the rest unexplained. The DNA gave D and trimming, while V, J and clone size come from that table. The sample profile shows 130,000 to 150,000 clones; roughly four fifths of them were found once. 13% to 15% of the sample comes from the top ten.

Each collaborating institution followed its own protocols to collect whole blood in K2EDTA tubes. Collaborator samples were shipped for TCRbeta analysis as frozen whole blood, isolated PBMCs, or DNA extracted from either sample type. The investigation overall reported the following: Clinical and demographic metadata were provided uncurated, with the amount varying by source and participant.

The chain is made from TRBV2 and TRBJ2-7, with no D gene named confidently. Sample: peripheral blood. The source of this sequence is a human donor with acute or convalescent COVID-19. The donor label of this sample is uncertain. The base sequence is TGTGCCAGCAGTCATCCACAGACCTACGAGCAGTACTTC. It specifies CASSHPQTYEQYF.